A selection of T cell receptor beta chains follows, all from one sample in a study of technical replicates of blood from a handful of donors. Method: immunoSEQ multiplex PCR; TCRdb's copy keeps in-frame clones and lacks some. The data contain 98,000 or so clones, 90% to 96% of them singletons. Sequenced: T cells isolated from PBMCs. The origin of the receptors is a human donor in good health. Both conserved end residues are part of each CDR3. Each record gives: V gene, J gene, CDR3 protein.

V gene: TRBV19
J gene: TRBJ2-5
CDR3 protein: CASSTRGGQGIKTQYF

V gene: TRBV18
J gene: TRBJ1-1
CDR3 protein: CASSPPNRGENTEAFF

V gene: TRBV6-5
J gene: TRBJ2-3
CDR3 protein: CASGGNAVDTQYF

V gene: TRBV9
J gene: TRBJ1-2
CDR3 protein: CASSVALTGGLGYTF

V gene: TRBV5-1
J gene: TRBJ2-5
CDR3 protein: CASSLGGVETQYF

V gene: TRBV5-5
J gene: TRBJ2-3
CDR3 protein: CASSLEGPTDTQYF

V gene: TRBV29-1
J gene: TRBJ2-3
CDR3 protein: CSVFGLAGYTDTQYF

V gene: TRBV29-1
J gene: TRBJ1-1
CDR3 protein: CSVFGQLNTEAFF

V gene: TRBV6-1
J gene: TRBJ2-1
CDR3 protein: CASSDLAGGPRIEQFF

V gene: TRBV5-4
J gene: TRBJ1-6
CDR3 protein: CASSLRDRDSPLHF

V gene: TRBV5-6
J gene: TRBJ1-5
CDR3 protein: CASSLAQGRQPQHF

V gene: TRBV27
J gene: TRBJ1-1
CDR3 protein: CASSYRNFAKNTEAFF

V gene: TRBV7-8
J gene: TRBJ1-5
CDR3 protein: CASSLAGRYQPQHF

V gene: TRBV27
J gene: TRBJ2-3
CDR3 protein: CASSLYGWGLETDTQYF

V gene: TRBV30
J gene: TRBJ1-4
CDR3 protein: CAWDRGQTNEKLFF

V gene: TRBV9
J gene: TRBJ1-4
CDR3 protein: CASSVGQWSATNEKLFF

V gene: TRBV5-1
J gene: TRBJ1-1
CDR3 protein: CASSPSGDRITEAFF

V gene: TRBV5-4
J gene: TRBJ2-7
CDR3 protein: CASSRTSGSRHPYEQYF

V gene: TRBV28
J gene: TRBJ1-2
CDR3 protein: CASSFGPGNYGYTF

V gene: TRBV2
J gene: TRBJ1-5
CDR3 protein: CASSYDSLYQPQHF

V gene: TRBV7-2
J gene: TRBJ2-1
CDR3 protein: CASTLRALAGGDEQFF

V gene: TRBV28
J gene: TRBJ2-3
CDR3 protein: CASSSAGLAHTDTQYF

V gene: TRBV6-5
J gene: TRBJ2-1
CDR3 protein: CASRRKPTGYNEQFF

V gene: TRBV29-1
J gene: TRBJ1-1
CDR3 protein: CSVVGDPPPNTEAFF

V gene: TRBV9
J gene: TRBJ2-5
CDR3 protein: CASSPHSRTAEETQYF

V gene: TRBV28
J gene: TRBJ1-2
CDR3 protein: CASGQRDGGYTF

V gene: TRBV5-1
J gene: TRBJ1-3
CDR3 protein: CASSLAGTGNTIYF

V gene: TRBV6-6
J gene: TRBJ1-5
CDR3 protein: CASIAGISQPQHF

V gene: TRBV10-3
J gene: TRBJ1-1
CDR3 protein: CAITPTGDGTEAFF